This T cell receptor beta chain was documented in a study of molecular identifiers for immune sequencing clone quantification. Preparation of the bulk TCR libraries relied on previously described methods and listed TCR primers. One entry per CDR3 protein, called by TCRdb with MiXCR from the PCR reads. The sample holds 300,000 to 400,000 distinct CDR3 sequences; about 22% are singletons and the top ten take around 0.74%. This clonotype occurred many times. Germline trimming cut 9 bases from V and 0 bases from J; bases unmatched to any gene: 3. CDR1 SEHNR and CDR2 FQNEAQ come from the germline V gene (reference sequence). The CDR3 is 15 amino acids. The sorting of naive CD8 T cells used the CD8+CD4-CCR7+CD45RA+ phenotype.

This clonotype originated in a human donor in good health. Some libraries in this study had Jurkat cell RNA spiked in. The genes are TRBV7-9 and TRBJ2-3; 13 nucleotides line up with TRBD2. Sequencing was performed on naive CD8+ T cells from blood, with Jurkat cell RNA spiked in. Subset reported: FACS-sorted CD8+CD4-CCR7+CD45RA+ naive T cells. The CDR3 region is CASTGLAGSTDTQYF. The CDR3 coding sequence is TGTGCCAGTACGGGACTAGCGGGGAGCACAGATACGCAGTATTTT.